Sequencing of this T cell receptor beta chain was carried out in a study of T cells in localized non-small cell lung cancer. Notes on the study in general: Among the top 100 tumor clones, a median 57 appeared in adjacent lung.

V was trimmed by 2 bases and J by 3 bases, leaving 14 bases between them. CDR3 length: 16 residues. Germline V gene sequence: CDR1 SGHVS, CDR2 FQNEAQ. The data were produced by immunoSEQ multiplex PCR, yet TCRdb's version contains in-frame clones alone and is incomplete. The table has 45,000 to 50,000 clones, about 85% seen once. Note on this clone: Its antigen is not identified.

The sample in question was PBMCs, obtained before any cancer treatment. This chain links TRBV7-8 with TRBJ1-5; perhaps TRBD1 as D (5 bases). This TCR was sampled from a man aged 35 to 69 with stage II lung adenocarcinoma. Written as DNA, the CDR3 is TGTGCCAGCAGCTTATGGGGGATCCATAACAATCAGCCCCAGCATTTT. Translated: CASSLWGIHNNQPQHF.